This T cell receptor (beta chain) originates from a study of shared clonotypes between healthy human individuals (dated by TCRdb to the early 2020s). Background on the whole study: Two women and a few men aged 18 to 49 years were included in the cohort. For each donor, CD4 naive and CD4 memory were each given three plates, CD8 naive was given two plates, and CD8 memory was given one plate. Between about 0.94 and 8.9 billion PBMCs per donor were obtained by leukapheresis. Libraries were prepared and TCR repertoires were sequenced by different laboratories using diverse techniques, in order to increase sequencing depth and limit assay-specific biases. To estimate repertoire size and how much clonotypes are shared between individuals, the study performed deep sequencing of blood TCR repertoires from five healthy adults. The paper's findings and limits, for the study overall: Approximately 5% of naive CD4, approximately 3.7% of naive CD8, 2.3% of memory CD4, and approximately 0.4% of memory CD8 clonotypes were shared across several donors. Incomplete sequencing was indicated by rarefaction of sorted-subset datasets, despite the large sequencing depth. Pairwise subsampling indicated that sequencing depth was expected to affect the degree of clonotype sharing among donors. Because the study included only a small number of donors, the genetic and exposure-history diversity represented was limited. Sampling was limited to blood, and TCR repertoires in tissue likely differ from TCR repertoires in blood. Higher generation probabilities were observed for clonotypes shared by all four sorted-subset donors than for non-shared clonotypes. Naive subsets generally had larger estimated clonotype richness than memory subsets.

As encoded in the germline V gene (reference sequence), CDR1 is MNHEY while CDR2 is SMNVEV. Counted from cysteine to phenylalanine, this CDR3 has 14 amino acids. The CDR3 DNA has 42 bases and is translated from base 1. The germline V and J ends show losses of 9 bases and 5 bases respectively, and no gene match explains 7 bases of the junction. Using the deep immunoSEQ assay, TCR CDR3 regions were amplified from genomic DNA by multiplex PCR. For each cell subset, the extracted genomic DNA was distributed evenly across all wells of several immunoSEQ 96-well plates, and each plate served as one replicate. Each replicate PCR for sorted subsets received roughly 0.2 ug genomic DNA, equal to some 32,000 T cell genomes. Purified libraries were quantified with a Qubit 3.0 fluorometer, sized on a Bioanalyzer 2100, and re-quantified with the KAPA Library Quantification kit. Every immunoSEQ 96-well plate was sequenced on a separate single-read 150-cycle Illumina NextSeq 550 flow cell. Processing in the source paper ran as follows. Because the immunoSEQ output included only junctional sequences and no quality scores, the filtering could not be the same as the filtering used for full-length reads. Sequences were annotated with PyIR, a Python wrapper for IgBLAST v1.9, and V/J genes and CDR3 were assigned using IMGT germline references. Reads were filtered out if the reads had weak V/J assignments (E-value above 1e-6), no CDR3, stop codons, out-of-frame junctions, or ambiguous translated residues. V3J clonotypes were defined by identical inferred V gene, J gene, and CDR3 amino acid sequence. To compute the percentage overlap between repertoires, the number of shared unique clonotypes was divided by the size of the smaller repertoire. Richness of each repertoire was evaluated using RTK rarefaction, the Chao1 estimator, and Recon v2.1 estimates of unobserved clonotypes. Generation probabilities for all TCRbeta clonotypes obtained by the gDNA method from a few donors were computed using OLGA. Imported from immuneACCESS, the table was reduced by TCRdb to in-frame sequences with V and J called. These copies leave out some clones; in studies compared against another copy, an unresolved V gene accounts for under half, and the cause of the remainder is not known. V, J and clone size derive from that table, while D and trimming were established from the DNA sequence. This sample has some 2.1 million clones in its table, and approximately 95% of those were observed once. Approximately 1.2% of the sample is in the top ten clones.

CD8 naive samples were obtained by positive selection for CCR7 among CD45RO-negative cells, yielding a CD45RA+CCR7+ population from which TemRA cells were excluded. Donors were healthy HIV-negative adults with no recently reported acute infections or vaccinations. Every donor was a Caucasian adult living in Nashville, Tennessee, USA. Blood was collected by leukapheresis, and PBMCs were isolated by Ficoll-Histopaque density gradient centrifugation and then cryopreserved in liquid nitrogen vapor phase. Analytical flow cytometry was used to check the purity and quantity of each magnetically sorted T cell population. Genomic DNA was isolated from every sorted fraction and measured by UV absorbance on a Nanodrop 2000c. In regard to this clone: Its antigen target is currently unknown. No quality values exist for individual bases; no much larger clone is one base distant.

Sequencing was performed on naive CD8+ T cells sorted from blood. Taken with the paper, the label for cell subset or site translates to: CD45RA+CCR7+. This chain joins TRBV27 to TRBJ2-2, with TRBD2 matching 9 junction bases. The origin of this receptor is a man between 18 and 35 years old in good health. The CDR3: CASATSGITGELFF. The DNA sequence is TGTGCCAGTGCGACTAGCGGAATTACCGGGGAGCTGTTTTTT.